The TCR beta chain under discussion was sequenced for a study of T-cell memory formation after mild COVID-19. Study background: The two donors had largely donor-specific TCR clusters.

One entry per CDR3 protein results from TCRdb running MiXCR on the 5' RACE reads. The table lists around 320,000 distinct CDR3 sequences, approximately 14% of them singletons. Overall study results and limits: Largely, contracting CD4+ clones fell within CM and EM, and contracting CD8+ clones within EMRA. Cross-reactive memory seemingly joined, as some responding clones were found in pre-infection memory.

The J segment lost 7 bases and the V segment lost 4 bases, leaving 8 bases of the junction unmatched. Germline lookup yields CDR1 SQVTM and CDR2 ANQGSEA. This CDR3 is built from 13 residues. This clonotype was counted a few times. The antigen remains unidentified. The sequencing input was PBMCs or a T cell subset sorted from them (not recorded which). This chain uses TRBV29-1 with TRBJ1-2; TRBD1 matches 8 bases. This TCR came from a man aged 18 to 29 who had mild COVID-19 (a few samples of this study predate the infection). Cell type and time point are not known. For the CDR3, the DNA is TGCAGCGTTGCAAATGCAGGGGGCAGTGGCTACACCTTC. Residues: CSVANAGGSGYTF.